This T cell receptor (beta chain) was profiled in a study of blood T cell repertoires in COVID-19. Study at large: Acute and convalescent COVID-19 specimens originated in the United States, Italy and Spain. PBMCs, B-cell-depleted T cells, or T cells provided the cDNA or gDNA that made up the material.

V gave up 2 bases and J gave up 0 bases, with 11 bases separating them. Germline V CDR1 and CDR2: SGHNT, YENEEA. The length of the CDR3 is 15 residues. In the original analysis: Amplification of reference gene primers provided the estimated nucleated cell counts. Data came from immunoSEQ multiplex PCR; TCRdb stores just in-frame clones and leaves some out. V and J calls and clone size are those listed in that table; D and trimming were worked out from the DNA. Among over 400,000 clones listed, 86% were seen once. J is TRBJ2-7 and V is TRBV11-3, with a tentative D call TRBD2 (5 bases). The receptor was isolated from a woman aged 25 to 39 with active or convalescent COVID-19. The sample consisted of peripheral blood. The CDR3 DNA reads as TGTGCCAGCAGCTTATCTGGCGGAGGCTCCTACGAGCAGTACTTC. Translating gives CASSLSGGGSYEQYF. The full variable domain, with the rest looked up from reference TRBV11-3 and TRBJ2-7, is EAGVVQSPRYKIIEKKQPVAFWCNPISGHNTLYWYLQNLGQGPELLIRYENEEAVDDSQLPKDRFSAERLKGVDSTLKIQPAELGDSAVYLCASSLSGGGSYEQYFGPGTRLTVT.